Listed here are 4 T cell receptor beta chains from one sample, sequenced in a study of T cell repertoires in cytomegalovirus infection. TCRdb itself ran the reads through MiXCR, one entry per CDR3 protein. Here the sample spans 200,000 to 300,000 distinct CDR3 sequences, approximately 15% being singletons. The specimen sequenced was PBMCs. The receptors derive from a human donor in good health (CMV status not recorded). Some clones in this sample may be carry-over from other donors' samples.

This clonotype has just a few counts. The CDR3 region is CASSTDPANYGYTF. The CDR3, as DNA: TGTGCCAGCAGCACGGACCCAGCTAACTATGGCTACACCTTC. This chain connects TRBV7-8 to TRBJ1-2; no definite D call. The germline V gene encodes CDR1 SGHVS and CDR2 FQNEAQ. CDR3 length: 14 residues. V gave up 5 bases and J gave up 0 bases, with 10 bases separating them.

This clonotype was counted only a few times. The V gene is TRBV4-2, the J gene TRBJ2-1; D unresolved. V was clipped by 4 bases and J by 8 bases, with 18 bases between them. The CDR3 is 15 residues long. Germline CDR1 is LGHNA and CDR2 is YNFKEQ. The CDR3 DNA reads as TGTGCCAGCAGCCTCAGATTGGATCGTACGGATGAGCAGTTCTTC. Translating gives CASSLRLDRTDEQFF.

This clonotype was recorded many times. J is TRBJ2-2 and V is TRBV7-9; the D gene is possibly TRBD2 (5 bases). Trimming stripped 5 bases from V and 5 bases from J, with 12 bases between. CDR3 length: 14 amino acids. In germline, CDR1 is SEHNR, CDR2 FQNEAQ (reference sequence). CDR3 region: CASSPTSGTGELFF. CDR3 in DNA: TGTGCCAGCAGCCCAACGTCGGGGACCGGGGAGCTGTTTTTT.

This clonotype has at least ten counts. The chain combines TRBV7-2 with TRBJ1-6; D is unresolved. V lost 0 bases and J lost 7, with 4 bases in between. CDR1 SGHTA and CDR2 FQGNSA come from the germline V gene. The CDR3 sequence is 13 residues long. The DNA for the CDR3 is TGTGCCAGCAGCTTAGCTAAGAATTCACCCCTCCACTTT. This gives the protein CASSLAKNSPLHF.